The T cell receptor (beta chain) described here comes from a study of cytomegalovirus exposure and HLA in healthy donors. Study conclusions and caveats: In a later analysis, TCR beta V- and J-gene trimming showed a link to a missense DCLRE1C variant. In an earlier analysis, in about 530 donors, most V segments appeared productive either ~87% or ~30% of the time.

The CDR3 runs 14 residues. Looked up from germline, CDR1 is SGHVS and CDR2 is FNYEAQ. V shed 5 bases, J shed 6 bases, and the junction held 5 bases outside the gene matches. Both 60 Vbeta primers and 13 Jbeta primers went into the PCR. The data were produced by immunoSEQ multiplex PCR, yet TCRdb's version contains in-frame clones alone and is incomplete. The data hold about 180,000 clones, with around 80% observed a single time. With regard to this clone: Its antigen remains unidentified.

This TCR was recovered from a girl aged 10-17 years in good health and CMV-seropositive. Material for sequencing was PBMCs. V is TRBV7-6 and J is TRBJ2-1; 9 bases are a match to TRBD2. The CDR3 sequence is CASSLPGLANEQFF. DNA of the CDR3: TGTGCCAGCAGCCTACCGGGACTAGCCAATGAGCAGTTCTTC.